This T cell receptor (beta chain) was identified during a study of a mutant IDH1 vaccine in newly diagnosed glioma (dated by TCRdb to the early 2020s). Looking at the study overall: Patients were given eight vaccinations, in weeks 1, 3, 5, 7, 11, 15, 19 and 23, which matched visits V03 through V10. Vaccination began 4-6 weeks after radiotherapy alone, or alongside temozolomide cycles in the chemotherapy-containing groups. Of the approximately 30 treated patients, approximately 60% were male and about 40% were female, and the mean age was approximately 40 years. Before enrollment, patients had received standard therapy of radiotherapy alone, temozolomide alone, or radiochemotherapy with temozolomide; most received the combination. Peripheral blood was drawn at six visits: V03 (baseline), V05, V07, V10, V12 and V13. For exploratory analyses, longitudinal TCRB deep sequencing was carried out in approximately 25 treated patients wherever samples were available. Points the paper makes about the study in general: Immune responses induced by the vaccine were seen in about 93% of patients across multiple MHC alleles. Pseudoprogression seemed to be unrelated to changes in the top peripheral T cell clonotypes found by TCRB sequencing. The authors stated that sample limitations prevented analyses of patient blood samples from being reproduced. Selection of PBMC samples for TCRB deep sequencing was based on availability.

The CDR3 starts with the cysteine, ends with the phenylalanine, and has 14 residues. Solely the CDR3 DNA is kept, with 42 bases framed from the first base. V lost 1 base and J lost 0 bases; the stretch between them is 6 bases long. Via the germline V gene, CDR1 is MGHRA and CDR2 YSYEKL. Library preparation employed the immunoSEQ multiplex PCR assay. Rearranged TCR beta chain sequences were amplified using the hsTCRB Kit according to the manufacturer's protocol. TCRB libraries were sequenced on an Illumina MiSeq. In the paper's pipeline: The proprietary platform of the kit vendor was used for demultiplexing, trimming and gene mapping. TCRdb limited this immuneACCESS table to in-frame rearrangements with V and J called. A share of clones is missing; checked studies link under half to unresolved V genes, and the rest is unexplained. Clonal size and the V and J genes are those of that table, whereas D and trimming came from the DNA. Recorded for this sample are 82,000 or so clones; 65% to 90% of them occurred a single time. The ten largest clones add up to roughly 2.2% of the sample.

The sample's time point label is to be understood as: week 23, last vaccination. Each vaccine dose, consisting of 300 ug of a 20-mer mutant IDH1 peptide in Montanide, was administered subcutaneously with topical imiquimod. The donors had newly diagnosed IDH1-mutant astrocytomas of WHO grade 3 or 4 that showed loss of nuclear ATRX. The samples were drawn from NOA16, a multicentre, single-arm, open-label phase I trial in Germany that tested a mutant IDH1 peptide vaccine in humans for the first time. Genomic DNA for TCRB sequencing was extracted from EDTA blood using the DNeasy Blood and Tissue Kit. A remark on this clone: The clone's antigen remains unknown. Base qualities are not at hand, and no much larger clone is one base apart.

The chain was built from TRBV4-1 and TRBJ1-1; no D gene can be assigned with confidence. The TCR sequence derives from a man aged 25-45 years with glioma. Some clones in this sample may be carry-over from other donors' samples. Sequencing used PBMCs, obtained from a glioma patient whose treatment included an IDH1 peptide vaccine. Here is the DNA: TGCGCCAGCAGCCAAGTTGTGGTGAACACTGAAGCTTTCTTT. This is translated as CASSQVVVNTEAFF.